The 22 T cell receptor beta chains below all came from one sample that was sequenced in a study of OX40 agonist ivuxolimab in advanced cancers. Measured with immunoSEQ multiplex PCR; TCRdb has only the in-frame clones, and not every one. This sample has approximately 68,000 clones, with about 89% found just once. This specimen consisted of CD4+ or CD8+ T cells sorted from blood, obtained in a trial of the OX40 agonist ivuxolimab. These receptors all come from an adult with an advanced solid tumor such as melanoma, head and neck, liver or kidney cancer.

This chain uses TRBV4-2 with TRBJ2-5, with D unresolved. The J call may be mistaken, given a closer DNA end match to TRBJ2-7. Germline-derived CDR1 and CDR2 are LGHNA and YNFKEQ. There are 16 residues in the CDR3. Here the CDR3 reads CASSHDLDDLQDEQYF. The CDR3 DNA reads as TGTGCCAGCAGCCATGACCTGGACGACCTCCAAGACGAGCAGTACTTC.

The V call is TRBV27, the J call TRBJ2-7; 9 positions match TRBD1. V trimming: 9 bases; J trimming: 1 base; junction bases outside the gene matches: 7. CDR3 length: 14 residues. CDR1 MNHEY and CDR2 SMNVEV come from the germline V gene (reference sequence). CDR3 protein: CARRTGAVSYEQYF. The CDR3 coding sequence is TGTGCCAGAAGGACAGGGGCGGTATCCTACGAGCAGTACTTC.

The chain joins TRBV18 to TRBJ1-4, with D perhaps TRBD1 (6 bases). Trimming took off 2 bases at V and 7 bases at J, with 17 bases between the two ends. The CDR3 is 16 amino acids. From germline, CDR1 is KGHSH and CDR2 LQKENI. The CDR3 is CASSPISGGGSEKLFF. The CDR3, as DNA: TGTGCCAGCTCACCAATTTCCGGGGGCGGGAGTGAAAAACTGTTTTTT.

This clone was detected only a few times. The rearrangement joins TRBV4-2 to TRBJ1-1; perhaps TRBD1 as D (6 bases). CDR1 is LGHNA, CDR2 YNFKEQ, per germline. Trimming removed 1 base at V and 4 bases at J, with 13 bases between. This CDR3 is built from 15 residues. The CDR3: CASSQAEGGGTEAFF. DNA of the CDR3: TGTGCCAGCAGCCAAGCAGAAGGGGGTGGCACTGAAGCTTTCTTT.

V and J are TRBV7-2 and TRBJ2-3, with TRBD2 matching over 10 bases. V was pared by 6 bases and J by 0 bases, with 6 bases of the junction left unmatched. Germline CDR1 is SGHTA and CDR2 is FQGNSA. There are 16 residues in the CDR3. The CDR3: CASSPSGGASTDTQYF. As DNA, the CDR3 is TGTGCCAGCAGTCCAAGCGGGGGGGCTAGCACAGATACGCAGTATTTT.

This sequence joins TRBV27 and TRBJ1-1, with TRBD1 as a possible D gene (5 bases). Germline V gene sequence: CDR1 MNHEY, CDR2 SMNVEV (reference sequence). CDR3 length equals 15 residues. Trimming removed 6 bases from V and 1 base from J, with 15 bases in between. CDR3 bases: TGTGCCAGCAGCTCGGCGGGGACGCAGAACACTGAAGCTTTCTTT. Amino acid sequence: CASSSAGTQNTEAFF.

V gene TRBV11-2 combines with J gene TRBJ2-1; tentative D call: TRBD1 (5 bases). CDR1 is SGHAT and CDR2 is FQNNGV in the germline V gene. V lost 1 base and J 7 bases, leaving 11 bases between the germline ends. This CDR3 region has 14 residues. CDR3 nucleotides: TGTGCCAGCAGCTTAGCGGTAGGGGTGAATGAGCAGTTCTTC. This encodes CASSLAVGVNEQFF.

The rearrangement links TRBV7-2 to TRBJ2-1, with D perhaps being TRBD1 or TRBD2 (5 bases each). V was pared by 5 bases and J by 5 bases, with 19 bases between. The CDR3 runs to 16 residues. Germline CDR1 reads SGHTA; CDR2 reads FQGNSA. The CDR3 spells CASSQWLGTINNEQFF. As DNA, the CDR3 is TGTGCCAGCAGCCAGTGGTTGGGGACCATCAACAATGAGCAGTTCTTC.

The genes are TRBV28 and TRBJ2-7, with TRBD1 matching 9 bases. CDR1 is MDHEN, CDR2 SYDVKM, per germline. The J segment lost 3 bases and the V segment lost 8 bases, leaving 8 bases of the junction unmatched. CDR3 length: 14 residues. For the CDR3, the DNA is TGTGCCAGCCGGGGACAGGGAGGAGGCTACGAGCAGTACTTC. Residues: CASRGQGGGYEQYF.

The J gene is TRBJ2-1, the V gene TRBV27; D unclear. The ends were cut back, 1 base at V and 5 bases at J, with 18 bases in the middle. The CDR3 runs to 17 residues. Germline-derived CDR1 and CDR2 are MNHEY and SMNVEV (reference sequence). The CDR3 region is CASSLFAVTEVNNEQFF. In DNA form, the CDR3 reads TGTGCCAGCAGTTTATTTGCAGTAACCGAGGTGAACAATGAGCAGTTCTTC.

This rearrangement joins TRBV9 to TRBJ2-5; D possibly corresponds to TRBD2 (6 bases). Per germline, CDR1 SGDLS and CDR2 YYNGEE. This CDR3 comprises 15 residues. V was pared by 2 bases and J by 5 bases, with 16 bases between. The CDR3 region has the DNA TGTGCCAGCAGCGTTAATTTCGGGGAGGCGGAGACCCAGTACTTC. This translates into CASSVNFGEAETQYF.

This clone was observed once. The V gene is TRBV5-5, the J gene TRBJ2-7, with D possibly TRBD1 on 5 matching bases. Germline CDR1 SGHKS, CDR2 YYEKEE (reference sequence). The CDR3 has 17 residues. V was trimmed by 2 bases and J by 0 bases, leaving 18 bases between them. This CDR3 is CASSFQGRQRVSYEQYF. The CDR3 DNA sequence: TGTGCCAGCAGCTTTCAAGGAAGACAGAGAGTCTCCTACGAGCAGTACTTC. Full variable domain (rest looked up from reference TRBV5-5 and TRBJ2-7): DAGVTQSPTHLIKTRGQQVTLRCSPISGHKSVSWYQQVLGQGPQFIFQYYEKEERGRGNFPDRFSARQFPNYSSELNVNALLLGDSALYLCASSFQGRQRVSYEQYFGPGTRLTVT.

The genes are TRBV18 and TRBJ1-2; D ambiguous. The CDR3 is 13 amino acids. CDR1 is KGHSH, CDR2 LQKENI, per germline. Trimming cost V 3 bases and J 8 bases, with 13 bases left between them. CDR3 region: CASSPAGSGGYTF. CDR3 DNA: TGTGCCAGCTCACCTGCGGGGTCTGGCGGCTACACCTTC.

The chain employs TRBV19 and TRBJ2-3; 10 bases are a match to TRBD1. Germline CDR1 reads LNHDA; CDR2 reads SQIVND (reference sequence). CDR3 length equals 17 residues. The trim removed 4 bases at V and 2 bases at J, leaving 9 bases unmatched. CDR3 bases: TGTGCCAGTAGTACGTTACCGGGACAGGGGATCACAGATACGCAGTATTTT. It translates to CASSTLPGQGITDTQYF.

The V gene is TRBV9, the J gene TRBJ1-2, with D perhaps matching TRBD1 (5 bases). Germline V gene data show CDR1 as SGDLS and CDR2 as YYNGEE. Trimming left V 0 bases short and J 3 bases short, with 9 bases between. This CDR3 spans 14 amino acids. In DNA, the CDR3 is TGTGCCAGCAGCGTAGACCCAGGGCACTATGGCTACACCTTC. This sequence encodes CASSVDPGHYGYTF.

This clone was seen only a few times. The V call is TRBV7-9, the J call TRBJ1-5, with D uncertain. The germline V and J ends were trimmed by 2 bases and 9 bases, with 14 bases remaining between them. Germline-derived CDR1 and CDR2 are SEHNR and FQNEAQ (reference sequence). CDR3 length equals 14 residues. CDR3 region: CASSLPGPAMPQHF. The CDR3 DNA is TGTGCCAGCAGCTTACCTGGGCCCGCGATGCCCCAGCATTTT.

The chain couples TRBV28 to TRBJ1-1, with 7 nucleotides matching TRBD1. V lost 6 bases to trimming and J lost 4 bases; unmatched junction nucleotides: 2. CDR3 size: 12 residues. Germline lookup yields CDR1 MDHEN and CDR2 SYDVKM. The CDR3 spells CASRPGGTEAFF. In DNA, the CDR3 is TGTGCCAGCAGACCAGGGGGCACTGAAGCTTTCTTT.

V and J are TRBV7-9 and TRBJ2-2, with 9 bases lining up with TRBD2. Unmatched junction bases numbered 5, after V lost 7 bases and J lost 2 bases. The germline gives CDR1 SEHNR, CDR2 FQNEAQ (reference sequence). The CDR3 is made up of 15 amino acids. The CDR3 reads CASTGLATNTGELFF. The CDR3 nucleotides are TGTGCCAGCACCGGACTAGCGACTAACACCGGGGAGCTGTTTTTT.

The chain recombines TRBV7-3 with TRBJ2-5; D is tentatively TRBD1 or TRBD2 (6 bases each). CDR3 length: 14 amino acids. In germline, CDR1 is SGHTA, CDR2 FQGTGA. With 5 bases removed from V and 4 bases from J, the gap between germline ends came to 14 bases. The CDR3 sequence is CASSVNGGRETQYF. CDR3 DNA sequence: TGTGCCAGCAGCGTAAATGGGGGGCGAGAGACCCAGTACTTC. The variable domain in full, completed from reference TRBV7-3 and TRBJ2-5, reads GAGVSQTPSNKVTEKGKYVELRCDPISGHTALYWYRQSLGQGPEFLIYFQGTGAADDSGLPNDRFFAVRPEGSVSTLKIQRTERGDSAVYLCASSVNGGRETQYFGPGTRLLVL.

The chain has TRBV12-5 and TRBJ1-3, with 11 bases fitting TRBD1. CDR1 is LGHNT, CDR2 FRNRAP, per germline. The length of the CDR3 is 16 residues. The V segment lost 6 bases and the J segment 2 bases; nucleotides outside the gene matches: 6. In DNA, the CDR3 is TGTGCTAGTGGCAGGGGGGGACAGGGGGCTGGAAACACCATATATTTT. This gives the protein CASGRGGQGAGNTIYF.

J is TRBJ1-5 and V is TRBV29-1, with TRBD1 as a possible D gene (5 bases). The V and J ends lost 6 bases and 0 bases respectively, with 12 bases between them. The germline gives CDR1 SQVTM, CDR2 ANQGSEA. The CDR3 length is 14 residues. CDR3 region: CSVGDPYSNQPQHF. For the CDR3, the DNA is TGCAGCGTAGGGGACCCGTATAGCAATCAGCCCCAGCATTTT. The full variable domain, completed using reference TRBV29-1 and TRBJ1-5, is SAVISQKPSRDICQRGTSLTIQCQVDSQVTMMFWYRQQPGQSLTLIATANQGSEATYESGFVIDKFPISRPNLTFSTLTVSNMSPEDSSIYLCSVGDPYSNQPQHFGDGTRLSIL.

V usage is TRBV7-2 and J usage is TRBJ2-5; D gene unclear. Looked up from germline, CDR1 is SGHTA and CDR2 is FQGNSA. The length of the CDR3 is 13 residues. The V gene lost 5 bases and the J gene lost 3 bases, with 10 bases spanning the gap. The CDR3 sequence is CASSPSLKETQYF. The CDR3 coding sequence is TGTGCCAGCAGCCCTTCCTTGAAAGAGACCCAGTACTTC.